This TCR beta chain originates from a study of cytomegalovirus exposure and HLA in healthy donors. About the study: Earlier sequencing of about 200 million T cells yielded about 120 million unique TCR beta sequences.

Whole-study results and caveats: The study flagged approximately 180 TCR beta chains as cytomegalovirus-associated.

This CDR3 contains 12 residues. V lost 6 bases to trimming and J lost 6 bases, with 6 bases between them. Per germline, CDR1 MDHEN and CDR2 SYDVKM. With regard to this clone: The antigen remains undetermined.

In the PCR, 60 Vbeta and 13 Jbeta primers were used. TCRdb keeps only in-frame clones here, not all; method: immunoSEQ multiplex PCR. The table includes about 180,000 clones, roughly 76% detected once. The V gene is TRBV28, the J gene TRBJ1-6; no clear D gene. The sequence was collected from a woman between 18 and 29 years old in good health and CMV-seropositive. Sequences were obtained from PBMCs. The CDR3 sequence is CASSRGNSPLHF. In DNA form, the CDR3 reads TGTGCCAGCAGCCGGGGTAATTCACCCCTCCACTTT.